This T cell receptor (beta chain) was recovered during a study of CD8+ T cells in alopecia areata (dated by TCRdb to the late 2010s). About the investigation overall: The treated patients took part in an open-label pilot trial in which moderate-to-severe alopecia areata was treated with oral tofacitinib at 5 to 10 mg twice daily. Patients stayed on tofacitinib for 6 to 18 months and then had 6 months of follow-up off drug so that delayed response and recurrence could be assessed. For the treated patients, the SALT score, which quantifies what percentage of scalp surface area is affected, served as the measure of disease severity. To study T cell clonal expansion in alopecia areata, the researchers applied high-throughput TCRbeta sequencing to both the C3H/HeJ mouse model and human patients. Human TCRbeta sequencing covered scalp tissue and sorted CD4+ and CD8+ peripheral blood T cells from patchy and totalis/universalis alopecia areata patients and healthy controls. Patients on tofacitinib were biopsied at baseline and after 4 and 24 weeks of treatment, and several of the patients also had a later scalp biopsy. Scalp clonality was compared across normal scalp (n=4), patchy alopecia areata scalp (n=8), and alopecia totalis/universalis scalp (n=8). RNA was obtained with the PAXgene miRNA kit for fixed scalp, the miRNeasy kit for PBMCs, and the RNeasy kit for mouse skin. Amplification of TCRbeta CDR3 regions was done by immunoSEQ multiplex PCR using 35 Vbeta forward primers and 13 Jbeta reverse primers. Findings and caveats that apply to the study as a whole: Compared with mice, TCR sequences shared between patients were less clear, possibly partly because of HLA diversity across the patient population. Tofacitinib significantly decreased scalp clonality and the number of expanded CD8+ clones among the top 100 scalp clones. Unlike mouse skin, which is dominated by gammadelta T cells, normal human skin has resident alphabeta T cells that are also sequenced, and this complicates analysis of the scalp TCR repertoire. The treated cohort was small, with a single nonresponder, so links between baseline CD8+ expansion and response need larger studies. Lesional scalp, especially in alopecia totalis/universalis, showed higher clonality and more expanded CD8+ clones than normal scalp, suggesting antigenic drive. During tofacitinib treatment, many expanded lesional clones remained in scalp and blood, and this persistence may partly explain relapse after treatment is stopped.

As to this clone: Its antigen target is currently unknown. No much larger clone exists at a distance of one base, and base qualities are not known.

Read against the paper, the sample's time point label means: 24 weeks on oral tofacitinib. The treatment or condition label of this sample denotes: oral pan-JAK inhibitor, 5-10 mg twice daily. Peripheral blood and lesional scalp punch biopsies were obtained from patients with alopecia areata. PBMCs were isolated by density centrifugation and stained for CD3, CD4 and CD8, and CD4+ and CD8+ T cells were sorted on a FACSAria. The library was produced with the immunoSEQ multiplex PCR assay. RNA was extracted from all samples and reverse transcribed into cDNA, which served as template for TCR sequencing. First-strand cDNA was synthesized using SuperScript III with a 2:1 mix of oligo-dT and random hexamers. A synthetic immune receptor repertoire was used to measure amplification bias, and any remaining bias was corrected computationally. In the paper's pipeline: After raw reads were preprocessed to remove errors, the CDR3 was defined following IMGT conventions as running from the conserved cysteine to phenylalanine. To get clonality, Shannon entropy was normalized by log2 of the number of productive unique TCRs and the result was subtracted from 1. Whether each scalp clone was CD4 or CD8 was inferred by checking scalp TCRbeta sequences against the CD4 and CD8 repertoires from sorted blood. Here the immuneACCESS table is served through TCRdb, limited to in-frame sequences with V and J called. Missing clones are a known gap in these copies; in checked studies unresolved V genes cover under half, and the rest lacks a known reason. V, J and clone size are taken as reported in that table, and D and trimming were inferred from the DNA itself. A total of some 80,000 clones appear in this sample, about 71% of them only once. In total, the top ten clones hold 20% to 25% of the sample.

The CDR3, from cysteine to phenylalanine, totals 15 residues. Left in the record is the CDR3 DNA by itself, 45 bases read in frame from the first base. Here V drops 4 bases and J drops 5 bases, and the junction holds 3 bases not matched to any gene. CDR1 and CDR2 (SGHRS, YFSETQ) derive from the germline V gene. The origin of this receptor is a human donor with alopecia areata. Sample: CD8+ T cells sorted from blood, taken at week 24, from a patient treated with tofacitinib. In this chain, TRBV5-1 is recombined with TRBJ1-6, with 10 junctional bases fitting TRBD1. The DNA reads as follows: TGCGCCAGCAGCACCGGGACAGGGGATAATTCACCCCTCCACTTT. It codes for CASSTGTGDNSPLHF.